This T cell receptor (beta chain) was sequenced in a study of breast tumors, draining lymph nodes, adjacent tissues. Notes on the study in general: Tumor T cell lymph node origin was a supported hypothesis, not proven. Data fit most tumor T cells coming from lymph node, expanding in tumor. Tumor repertoires ranked between lymph nodes and nontumor tissue in diversity, with V and J gene preferences.

TCRdb ran MiXCR on the multiplex PCR reads and lists one entry per CDR3 protein. The sample carries tens of thousands of distinct CDR3 sequences, more than 20% recorded once. This clonotype was seen repeatedly, ten times or more. Its antigen is unknown. CDR1 and CDR2 from the germline V gene are SNHLY and FYNNEI. The V and J ends lost 0 bases and 8 bases, in that order; junction bases with no gene match: 10. The CDR3 is made up of 16 amino acids. The sequence derives from a female donor with breast cancer. Some clones in this sample may be carry-over from other donors' samples. The chain carries TRBV2 and TRBJ1-2, with 9 bases that match TRBD1. Sequences were obtained from breast tumor tissue. DNA for the CDR3: TGTGCCAGCAGTGAAGCGGCCGGGACAGGGTTCGGAGGCTACACCTTC. It codes for CASSEAAGTGFGGYTF.